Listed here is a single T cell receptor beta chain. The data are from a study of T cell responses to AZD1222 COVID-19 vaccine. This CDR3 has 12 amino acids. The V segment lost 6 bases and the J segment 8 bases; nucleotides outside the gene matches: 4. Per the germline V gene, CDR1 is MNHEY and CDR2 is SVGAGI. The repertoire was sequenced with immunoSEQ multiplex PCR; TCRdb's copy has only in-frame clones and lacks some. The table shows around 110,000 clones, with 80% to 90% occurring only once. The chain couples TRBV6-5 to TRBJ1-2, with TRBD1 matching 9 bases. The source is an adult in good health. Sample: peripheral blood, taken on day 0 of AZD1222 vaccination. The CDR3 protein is CASRGQGVGYTF. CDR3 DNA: TGTGCCAGCAGGGGACAGGGAGTGGGCTACACCTTC.